One T cell receptor (beta chain) is described in this entry. What it recognizes is unknown. The data were taken from a study of T cell repertoires in cytomegalovirus infection. The wider study: Selected CMV epitopes included recently identified HLA-C-restricted ones as well as well-studied HLA-B-restricted ones. The public TCR beta signatures pointed to both CMV infection and matching HLA type. General study results and limits: Summed public TCR beta family frequency identified CMV carriers bearing the relevant HLA. The ex vivo response was dominated by HLA-C-restricted CMV-specific TCR beta clonotypes.

Via MiXCR, TCRdb re-called the reads, giving one row per CDR3 protein. The data contain approximately 910,000 distinct CDR3 sequences, approximately 33% of them seen just once; the ten biggest clones take up 10% to 15%. Trimming removed 2 bases from V and 5 bases from J, with 24 bases in between. The germline V gene has CDR1 MNHNS and CDR2 SASEGT. The CDR3 has 18 residues. The specimen comprised cultured CD8+ T cells from PBMCs, sampled from culture after CMV antigen stimulation. The chain employs TRBV6-1 and TRBJ2-5; D gene uncertain. The receptor was isolated from a human donor in good health (CMV status not recorded). Some clones in this sample may be carry-over from other donors' samples. The DNA for the CDR3 is TGTGCCAGCAGTGAACACCCCCCCCGAGGCATGGTAGGGGAGACCCAGTACTTC. The encoded protein is CASSEHPPRGMVGETQYF.